These 3 T cell receptor beta chains came from one sample sequenced in a study of T cells in Graves' hyperthyroidism and ophthalmopathy. Authors of the study amplified TCR beta CDR3 regions from RNA transcripts. A set of HTBI primers served as the primers for a first-round RT-PCR of the TCR CDR3. Each CDR3 protein gets one entry after TCRdb re-called the multiplex PCR reads with MiXCR. The sample comprises around 300,000 distinct CDR3 sequences, roughly 19% of which are singletons, and approximately 37% rests with the top ten. The sample was blood. These receptors were obtained from a man in his fifties with Graves' ophthalmopathy.

The chain uses TRBV5-6 and TRBJ1-3; no definite D call. Trimming cost V 3 bases and J 0 bases, with 7 bases left between them. The CDR3 extends over 14 amino acids. The V gene's germline CDR1 is SGHDT and CDR2 YYEEEE. CDR3 DNA sequence: TGTGCCAGCAGCTCCTACGGCTCTGGAAACACCATATATTTT. This codes for CASSSYGSGNTIYF.

The V gene is TRBV29-1, the J gene TRBJ2-1; 7 nucleotides agree with TRBD2. The V segment lost 3 bases and the J segment 0 bases; nucleotides outside the gene matches: 2. This CDR3 contains 14 residues. Germline assignment: CDR1 SQVTM and CDR2 ANQGSEA. This chain's CDR3 is CSVDAGDSYNEQFF. The CDR3 coding sequence is TGCAGCGTTGATGCGGGAGACTCCTACAATGAGCAGTTCTTC.

The table lists this clonotype with a few counts. V and J are TRBV5-1 and TRBJ1-1, with 9 bases identical to TRBD1. The CDR3 loop spans 16 amino acids. Trimming at V came to 4 bases and at J to 0 bases, leaving 7 bases not matched to a gene. Germline loops: CDR1 SGHRS, CDR2 YFSETQ. CDR3 nucleotides: TGCGCCAGCAGCGCAGGCGGACAGGGGATGAACACTGAAGCTTTCTTT. Translated, it gives CASSAGGQGMNTEAFF.